This entry concerns a single T cell receptor (beta chain). The antigen it binds to is not known. This entry comes from a study of cytomegalovirus exposure and HLA in healthy donors (dated by TCRdb to the late 2010s). For the study in its entirety: An earlier analysis of several hundred of the donors reported about 250 Gb of sequence data and around 110 million unique TCR beta sequences from about 179 million T cells. Every discovery cohort repertoire had been produced on one sequencing platform. The study aimed to test whether cataloging public T cell receptors could reveal signatures of past pathogen exposure. Rather than drawing on any new phenotypic data, the later analysis identified candidate immune exposures from TCR beta sequences and the way those sequences occurred across donors. Both class I and class II loci were covered by HLA typing, at four-digit resolution. An earlier analysis of 587 of the donors used high-throughput TCR beta sequencing to judge whether each TCR beta V gene segment behaved as functional or pseudogenic. The study used immunosequencing to profile the T cell repertoires of several hundred subjects and linked those repertoires to cytomegalovirus serostatus. An early release covering more than 500 HLA-typed donors comprised about 300 gigabases of sequencing data and roughly 86 million unique TCR sequences. Among 300 to 500 genotyped donors of the cohort, an average of around 250,000 unique TCR beta nucleotide sequences was sequenced per donor, of which about 19% were non-productive. Roughly five DR-DQ haplotypes were handled as single units for association and clustering, since linkage in the cohort was strong. Typing coverage differed by locus: A, B, C, DRB1 and DQB1 were typed in about 620-640 donors, DQA1 in 500 to 550, DPA1 in around 580, and DPB1 in about 450. Among the roughly 400 genotyped donors, approximately 81% belonged to the genetic ancestry cluster associated with self-reported Caucasian donors. A separate validation cohort of roughly 130 different subjects was used in addition to the roughly 700-subject first cohort. Genome-wide SNP genotypes for about 60% of the roughly 700 donors were used in a later genetic analysis, which treated that subset as a discovery cohort. Alongside the repertoire data, information on donor age, sex, ethnicity and CMV serostatus was compiled. A later analysis re-analyzed previously published TCR beta repertoires from roughly 630 donors and added high-resolution HLA genotyping to study TCR occurrence patterns. To predict cytomegalovirus infection status, the study brought together high-throughput TCR immunosequencing, statistical association of individual TCRs with disease status, and machine learning.

Study-wide conclusions, independent of this receptor: A later analysis reported that several top co-occurrence clusters appeared linked to parvovirus B19, influenza, CMV and Epstein-Barr virus. Because the 87-base-pair reads could not distinguish some IMGT-functional V segments, including TRBV6-2 and TRBV6-3, those segments were excluded. In this cohort, only TCR beta chains were sequenced, and detectable features were limited by the absence of alpha or paired-chain data. According to a later analysis, TCR association rates differed among HLA loci, with DRB1 alleles showing the most associated TCRs and HLA-C alleles showing the fewest. A later genetic analysis reported fewer N-insertions in productive TCRs among donors in an Asian-associated ancestry cluster than the roughly 700-donor mean. Linkage disequilibrium might explain the correlated functional status among segregating V segments, but an unknown experimental factor could not be ruled out. The classifier was reported to diagnose cytomegalovirus status with high specificity and sensitivity in both the original cohort and the validation cohort. An association between a missense DCLRE1C variant and V-gene and J-gene trimming of TCR beta chains was found in a later genetic analysis and replicated in an independent cohort. HLA typing was unavailable for some donors at each locus, so association tests used only the typed subset. According to a later analysis, most CMV-associated TCR beta chains appeared to be HLA-restricted, and the HLA associations seemed to be driven largely by CMV exposure. In a later analysis, HLA-associated TCR beta chains showed more clonal expansion and lower generation probabilities than non-associated chains that were equally common. A further reported finding was that TCR beta sequences accurately predicted the HLA-A and HLA-B alleles for most subjects in the first cohort. The earlier analysis of about 600 of the donors excluded 15 to 20 rarely observed V segments, including chromosome 9 orphons, because counts were too low. Three of the identified cytomegalovirus-associated TCR beta chains were confirmed in vitro to be specific for cytomegalovirus antigens. Immune exposure information for the cohort was limited to CMV serostatus. The presence/absence analyses assumed that sequencing depth was roughly uniform across donors, and that assumption may not be true. A group of highly shared sequence variants was considered likely to be a technical artifact of the sequencing pipeline. It was suggested by the authors that the approach could potentially be generalized to other disease states and immunological phenotypes. In a later analysis, about 17,000 TCR beta sequences were associated with specific HLA alleles at a false discovery rate of 0.05. Broadly in line with IMGT annotations, most TCR beta V segments showed up in productive rearrangements about 90% or about 30% of the time in an earlier analysis of 587 of the donors. While some public TCRs were present in many individuals, most TCR sequences turned up only very rarely across donors. Assigning TCR associations to individual alleles was difficult when HLA alleles, especially DR and DQ, strongly co-occurred. The study gave a list of about 160 TCR beta chains associated with cytomegalovirus.

In total, roughly 670 healthy bone marrow donors made up the cohort. At the time of sampling, every cohort member was nominally healthy, though immune exposures that went unrecorded were likely present. The donor was CMV seropositive and belonged to the group of 250 to 300 seropositive cohort members. A peripheral blood sample was collected from each donor, and TCR beta sequencing was performed on peripheral blood mononuclear cells. The Qiagen DNeasy Blood Extraction Kit was used to extract genomic DNA from the blood cell samples. From the germline V gene, CDR1 is MNHNS and CDR2 is SASEGT. Including cysteine and phenylalanine, the CDR3 has 17 amino acids. The read is trimmed to its CDR3 DNA, 51 bases read in frame from base 1. Compared with germline, V lacks 6 bases and J lacks 2 bases; bases without a gene match: 15. Library construction relied on the immunoSEQ multiplex PCR assay. For the multiplex PCR, a mixture combining 60 forward primers for TCR Vbeta segments and 13 reverse primers for TCR Jbeta segments was used. The CDR3 region of rearranged TCR beta genes was amplified from genomic DNA by a multiplex PCR assay. The amplified TCR beta libraries were sequenced on the Illumina HiSeq System as 87-base-pair reads. Per the source publication's procedure: A later analysis tallied approximately 87 million unique TCR beta chains across the 666 repertoires, and roughly 11 million of those chains were shared by two or more donors. Raw reads were error-corrected and collapsed into unique sequences by a nearest-neighbor algorithm in which closely related sequences were merged to remove PCR and sequencing errors. V, D and J gene segments were assigned by aligning CDR3 sequences to IMGT reference sequences. For a sequence to be retained, at least a six-nucleotide match to both a V gene segment and a J gene segment was required. A rearrangement was called productive if the CDR3 had no stop codons and remained in frame with V and J, and every other rearrangement was called non-productive. CDR3 was defined by IMGT convention, running from the second conserved V-encoded cysteine to the conserved J-encoded phenylalanine. Sequences without an unambiguous match to a single V gene segment were excluded from the earlier analysis of 500 to 700 of the donors. An earlier analysis of under 750 of the donors called V segments functional above 56.7% productive rearrangements and segregating when the between-donor standard deviation exceeded 5%. A statistical classification framework was built for diagnosing cytomegalovirus status from the catalog of TCR beta chain sequences. In a later analysis, V and J genes were assigned by comparing TCR nucleotide sequences against IMGT/GENE-DB human TR gene sequences. A later analysis assigned CDR3 sequences and most-parsimonious VDJ recombination scenarios with the TCRdist pipeline. In a later analysis, every TCR beta chain was defined by the combination of its CDR3 amino acid sequence and its V-gene family, and reads without a unique V-gene family were dropped. In a later analysis, 500 to 650 highly shared, low-generation-probability nucleotide sequences were removed to address suspected cross-contamination and a sequencing artifact. For each public chain, a later analysis derived a clonal expansion index from normalized ranks of inferred template counts within each repertoire. In a later analysis, generation probabilities were computed using a VDJ recombination model fitted to out-of-frame rearrangements, and the results were checked against IGoR. A later analysis scored TCR-TCR, TCR-HLA and TCR-CMV co-occurrence with hypergeometric tests, applying a repertoire-size bias correction to TCR pairs. A later analysis estimated false discovery rates by permuting HLA or CMV assignments 20 times. In a later analysis, co-occurring TCRs were grouped using DBSCAN, with TCRdist sequence similarity added in when clustering inside HLA-allele-positive subsets. Co-occurrence clustering excluded repertoires with fewer than 30,000 or more than 120,000 public chains, plus five with anomalous nucleotide sharing. TCRdb carries this immuneACCESS record with in-frame sequences only. Its versions omit some clonotypes, under half of them owing to an unresolved V gene in the studies checked, with the rest unexplained. That table furnishes V, J and clone size, whereas the DNA furnished D and trimming. This sample's records show about 88,000 clones. The top ten hold 5% to 6.5% of the sample.

Recombination connected TRBV6-1 to TRBJ2-7; 8 middle bases align to TRBD2. The source of this sequence is a girl aged 5-17 years in good health and CMV-seropositive. The sequencing sample was made of PBMCs. The CDR3: CASRERLAGGRTYEQYF. The nucleotide sequence reads as follows: TGTGCCAGCAGGGAAAGACTCGCGGGGGGCCGAACCTACGAGCAGTACTTC.